These 24 T cell receptor beta chains were sequenced from one sample in a study of spatial heterogeneity in lung cancer. Time point described: sample taken at primary tumor resection. TCRdb used MiXCR to reprocess the 5' RACE reads, holding one entry per CDR3 protein. The table has about 40,000 distinct CDR3 sequences, around 5% seen once. This specimen was PBMCs, taken at surgery. Every receptor here comes from a female donor with early-stage non-small cell lung cancer.

The genes are TRBV20-1 and TRBJ1-1; no clear D gene. Trimming removed 3 bases at V and 2 bases at J, with 10 bases between. This CDR3 is 13 amino acids long. Germline assignment: CDR1 DFQATT and CDR2 SNEGSKA (reference sequence). The CDR3 DNA follows: TGCAGTGCTAGGACCTCGGGTAACACTGAAGCTTTCTTT. It translates to CSARTSGNTEAFF.

This clonotype was detected a few times. The chain combines TRBV18 with TRBJ1-1; D may be TRBD1 (5 bases). This CDR3 is 13 amino acids long. Germline CDR1 and CDR2: KGHSH and LQKENI. V was clipped by 6 bases and J by 4 bases, with 12 bases between them. This chain's CDR3 is CASSPTVGTEAFF. DNA of the CDR3: TGTGCCAGCTCCCCGACAGTTGGCACTGAAGCTTTCTTT.

This clonotype was detected ten times or more. The V and J genes are TRBV28 and TRBJ2-1; 8 nucleotides match TRBD1. The trim removed 6 bases at V and 4 bases at J, leaving 11 bases unmatched. The germline CDR1 and CDR2 sequences are MDHEN and SYDVKM. CDR3 length: 16 amino acids. CDR3 residues: CASSPGQGPTYNEQFF. The CDR3 DNA reads TGTGCCAGCAGCCCTGGACAGGGACCAACATACAATGAGCAGTTCTTC.

The table lists this clonotype with many counts. This chain joins TRBV15 and TRBJ2-1; 8 nucleotides line up with TRBD2. Germline CDR1 LNHNV, CDR2 YYDKDF (reference sequence). The V segment lost 5 bases and the J segment 4 bases; nucleotides outside the gene matches: 13. The CDR3 loop spans 17 amino acids. The CDR3 loop is CATSSEQGLGQYNEQFF. The CDR3 nucleotides read TGTGCCACCAGCTCAGAACAGGGACTAGGCCAATACAATGAGCAGTTCTTC. Variable domain in full (rest from reference TRBV15 and TRBJ2-1): DAMVIQNPRYQVTQFGKPVTLSCSQTLNHNVMYWYQQKSSQAPKLLFHYYDKDFNNEADTPDNFQSRRPNTSFCFLDIRSPGLGDTAMYLCATSSEQGLGQYNEQFFGPGTRLTVL.

The chain joins TRBV5-5 to TRBJ2-1; no clear D. The CDR3 extends over 12 amino acids. V was cut by 1 base and J by 6 bases, with 5 bases left in between. Germline lookup yields CDR1 SGHKS and CDR2 YYEKEE (reference sequence). The CDR3 protein is CASSLSLNEQFF. The CDR3, as DNA: TGTGCCAGCAGCTTGTCCCTCAATGAGCAGTTCTTC.

At least ten counts were recorded for this clonotype. This rearrangement joins TRBV7-9 to TRBJ1-1; no definite D call. Trimming took off 2 bases at V and 6 bases at J, with 7 bases between the two ends. Germline V gene data show CDR1 as SEHNR and CDR2 as FQNEAQ (reference sequence). The CDR3 is 12 amino acids. The CDR3 loop reads CASSLQAAEAFF. CDR3 coding DNA: TGTGCCAGCAGCTTACAGGCGGCTGAAGCTTTCTTT.

CDR3 sequence reads: CASSQDPAGAGGANVLTF. CDR3 bases: TGTGCCAGCAGCCAAGATCCGGCGGGGGCAGGAGGGGCCAACGTCCTGACTTTC. The chain joins TRBV4-2 to TRBJ2-6; a possible D gene is TRBD2 (7 bases). V lost 0 bases and J lost 4, with 16 bases in between. The CDR3 contains 18 residues. CDR1 is LGHNA and CDR2 is YNFKEQ in the germline V gene.

This clonotype was counted many times. J is TRBJ2-7 and V is TRBV27; 9 positions match TRBD1. Germline lookup yields CDR1 MNHEY and CDR2 SMNVEV (reference sequence). The CDR3 is 15 residues long. After removal of 4 bases from V and 5 bases from J, the junction contained 9 bases not matched to a gene. CDR3 bases: TGTGCCAGCAGTTCCCCTTACAGGGGGCACAACGAGCAGTACTTC. Translation gives CASSSPYRGHNEQYF.

This clonotype was seen repeatedly, ten times or more. This rearrangement joins TRBV29-1 to TRBJ2-3, with no clear D. The CDR3 extends over 12 amino acids. CDR1 and CDR2 (germline): SQVTM, ANQGSEA. V dropped 7 bases and J dropped 2 bases, with 10 bases sitting between them. CDR3 coding DNA: TGCAGCGCCCGACTGGACACAGATACGCAGTATTTT. Protein: CSARLDTDTQYF.

This clonotype was counted ten times or more. The chain joins TRBV5-5 to TRBJ2-5; 8 positions agree with TRBD2. CDR3 size: 15 residues. J was trimmed by 5 bases and V by 0 bases; bases with no gene match: 6. The germline gives CDR1 SGHKS, CDR2 YYEKEE (reference sequence). This chain's CDR3 is CASSLAGGAGETQYF. CDR3 nucleotide sequence: TGTGCCAGCAGCTTGGCCGGGGGGGCCGGTGAGACCCAGTACTTC.

This clonotype occurred many times. CDR3 bases: TGCGCCAGCAGTGAGTATCAAATCAATCAGCCCCAGCATTTT. Translated: CASSEYQINQPQHF. The rearrangement joins TRBV10-2 to TRBJ1-5; D ambiguous. V was clipped by 1 base and J by 3 bases, with 7 bases between them. Germline V lookup: CDR1 WSHSY, CDR2 SAAADI. The CDR3 covers 14 residues.

This clonotype was picked up many times. The rearrangement links TRBV12-3 or TRBV12-4 to TRBJ2-1, with D maybe TRBD2 (5 bases). Trimming took off 5 bases at V and 10 bases at J, with 9 bases between the two ends. CDR3 length: 11 amino acids. The CDR3 DNA reads TGTGCCAGCAGTCCCGGACTGGAGCAGTTCTTC. Its protein product is CASSPGLEQFF.

In this sample, this clonotype turned up a few times. The chain has TRBV20-1 and TRBJ2-7; 9 bases map to TRBD1. The CDR3 runs to 14 residues. V shed 5 bases and J 2 bases; nucleotides not matched to a gene: 7. Germline CDR1 is DFQATT and CDR2 is SNEGSKA (reference sequence). CDR3 coding DNA: TGCAGTGCTGCATGGACAGGGGTGGCCTACGAGCAGTACTTC. This translates into CSAAWTGVAYEQYF.

This clonotype was seen ten or more times. V usage is TRBV4-3 and J usage is TRBJ2-5; D could derive from TRBD1 or TRBD2 (6 bases each). The germline V gene has CDR1 LGHNA and CDR2 YSLEER. The CDR3 covers 15 residues. Trimming stripped 1 base from V and 5 bases from J, with 14 bases between. Written as DNA, the CDR3 is TGCGCCAGCAGCCAAGGATCGGGGGCTCCGGAGACCCAGTACTTC. As protein: CASSQGSGAPETQYF.

This clonotype was found many times. This chain uses TRBV28 with TRBJ2-2, with a weak D call TRBD1 (5 bases). This CDR3 has 14 amino acids. Looked up from germline, CDR1 is MDHEN and CDR2 is SYDVKM. V was pared by 2 bases and J by 10 bases, with 14 bases between. DNA of the CDR3: TGTGCCAGCAGTTTAAAGTTGGGGCTTGTGGAGCTGTTTTTT. It translates to CASSLKLGLVELFF.

At least ten counts were recorded for this clonotype. A junction end diverges from the germline sequence, so it may reflect a read error. The CDR3 here is CASSLAGDTQYF. CDR3 DNA: TGTGCCAGCAGCTTGGCCGGGGATACGCAGTATTTT. The chain links TRBV5-1 to TRBJ2-3; no definite D call. CDR1 is SGHRS, CDR2 YFSETQ, per germline. The CDR3 is 12 residues long.

The CDR3 loop reads CASSRTLAGEGNEQFF. In nucleotides, the CDR3 is TGCGCCAGCAGCCGAACGCTAGCGGGGGAAGGCAATGAGCAGTTCTTC. The genes are TRBV5-1 and TRBJ2-1; 10 bases fit TRBD2. Trimming took 4 bases from V and 6 from J; bases not matched to a gene: 10. Germline loops: CDR1 SGHRS, CDR2 YFSETQ. The CDR3 consists of 16 residues.

This clonotype was recorded many times. The chain recombines TRBV7-9 with TRBJ2-1; TRBD1 might be the D (5 bases). V was shortened by 1 base and J by 7 bases, with 11 bases between the two germline ends. Germline V gene sequence: CDR1 SEHNR, CDR2 FQNEAQ (reference sequence). This CDR3 has 14 amino acids. CDR3 DNA sequence: TGTGCCAGCAGCTTAGGGCAGGGATATAATGAGCAGTTCTTC. Translation gives CASSLGQGYNEQFF.

The CDR3 DNA follows: TGTGCCAGCAGCTTAGTCCCCAGCGGGGGGGGTGAGACCCAGTACTTC. It codes for CASSLVPSGGGETQYF. The rearrangement uses TRBV11-2 and TRBJ2-5, with 10 bases matching TRBD2. The CDR3 is 16 residues long. With V trimmed by 1 base and J by 5 bases, 7 bases remained unmatched. In germline, CDR1 is SGHAT, CDR2 FQNNGV.

This clonotype came up a few times. V gene TRBV5-4 combines with J gene TRBJ2-7; 8 nucleotides match TRBD1. The CDR3 has 15 amino acids. Trimming cost V 0 bases and J 1 base; bases outside gene matches: 3. Looked up from germline, CDR1 is SGHNT and CDR2 is YYREEE (reference sequence). Here the CDR3 reads CASSLDRGSSYEQYF. As DNA, the CDR3 is TGTGCCAGCAGCTTGGACAGGGGGTCTTCCTACGAGCAGTACTTC.

This clonotype was detected a few times. In DNA form, the CDR3 reads TGTGCCAGCAGCGGGGAGGCGGGGGCCCCAAACTATGGCTACACCTTC. This encodes CASSGEAGAPNYGYTF. The chain combines TRBV7-2 with TRBJ1-2, with D tentatively TRBD1 (6 bases). V dropped 5 bases and J dropped 2 bases, with 18 bases sitting between them. Germline loops: CDR1 SGHTA, CDR2 FQGNSA. This CDR3 has 16 residues.

This clonotype was detected many times. This rearrangement joins TRBV20-1 to TRBJ2-1, with D possibly being TRBD1 (5 bases). Germline V gene lookup returns CDR1 DFQATT and CDR2 SNEGSKA (reference sequence). Trimming stripped 5 bases from V and 7 bases from J, with 9 bases between. CDR3 length equals 11 residues. CDR3 nucleotides: TGCAGTGCTCCGACAGCAAATGAGCAGTTCTTC. It yields the protein CSAPTANEQFF.

There are a few counts of this clonotype. The chain employs TRBV5-4 and TRBJ2-1; either TRBD1 or TRBD2 may supply D (5 bases each). The CDR3 sequence is 16 residues long. Germline V gene lookup returns CDR1 SGHNT and CDR2 YYREEE (reference sequence). V dropped 3 bases and J dropped 1 base, with 14 bases sitting between them. This chain's CDR3 is CASSSARDLSYNEQFF. In DNA, the CDR3 is TGTGCCAGCAGCTCCGCCCGGGACCTTTCCTACAATGAGCAGTTCTTC.

This clonotype has just a few counts. The rearrangement uses TRBV7-2 and TRBJ2-1; D unclear. The V end was cut by 1 base, the J end by 6 bases, with 10 bases between. This CDR3 region has 14 residues. Per germline, CDR1 SGHTA and CDR2 FQGNSA. CDR3 coding DNA: TGTGCCAGCAGCTTAGGTAGGGCAGGCAATGAGCAGTTCTTC. It encodes CASSLGRAGNEQFF.